This TCR beta chain is drawn from a study of Graves' ophthalmopathy and Graves' hyperthyroidism. This clonotype was recorded many times. Amplified TCR beta CDR3 regions were obtained using RNA transcripts as template. First-round RT-PCR used HTBI primers; second-round multiplex PCR followed. TCRdb analysed the multiplex PCR reads with MiXCR anew, one entry per CDR3 protein. The sample comprises about half a million distinct CDR3 sequences, roughly 14% of which are singletons, and about 9.4% rests with the top ten. Germline loops: CDR1 SNHLY, CDR2 FYNNEI. V shed 5 bases and J shed 7 bases, with 6 bases lying between them. The CDR3 length is 12 residues. Ophthalmopathy was moderately-to-severely active, CAS at least 3, NOSPECS at least 4, lasting under 3 months.

Sequencing was performed on blood. The chain carries TRBV2 and TRBJ1-6; D remains ambiguous. The clonotype originates from a woman aged 25-40 years with Graves' ophthalmopathy. In nucleotides, the CDR3 is TGTGCCAGCAGTCGGGAAAATTCACCCCTCCACTTT. Translated: CASSRENSPLHF.